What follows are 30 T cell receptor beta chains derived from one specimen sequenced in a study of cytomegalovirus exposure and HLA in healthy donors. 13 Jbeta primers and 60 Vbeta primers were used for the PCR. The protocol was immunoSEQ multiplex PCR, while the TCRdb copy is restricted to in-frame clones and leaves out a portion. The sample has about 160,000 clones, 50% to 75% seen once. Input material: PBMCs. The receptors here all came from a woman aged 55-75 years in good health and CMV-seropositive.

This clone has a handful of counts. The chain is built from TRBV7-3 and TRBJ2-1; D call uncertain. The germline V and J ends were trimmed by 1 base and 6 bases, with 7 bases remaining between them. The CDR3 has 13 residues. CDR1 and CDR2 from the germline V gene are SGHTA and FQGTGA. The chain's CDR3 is CASSLIRGNEQFF. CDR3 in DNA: TGTGCCAGCAGCTTAATCAGAGGCAATGAGCAGTTCTTC.

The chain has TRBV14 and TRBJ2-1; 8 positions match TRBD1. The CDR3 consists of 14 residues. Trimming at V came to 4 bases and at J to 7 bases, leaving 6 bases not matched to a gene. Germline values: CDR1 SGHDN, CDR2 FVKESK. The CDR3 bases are TGTGCCAGCAGCCCCAGGGGGCGGCTGAATGAGCAGTTCTTC. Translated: CASSPRGRLNEQFF.

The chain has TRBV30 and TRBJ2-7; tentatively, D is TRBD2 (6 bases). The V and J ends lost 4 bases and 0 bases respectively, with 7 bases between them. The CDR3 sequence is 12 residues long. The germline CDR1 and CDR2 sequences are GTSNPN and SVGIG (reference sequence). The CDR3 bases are TGTGCCTGGACTAGCGCCTCCTACGAGCAGTACTTC. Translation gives CAWTSASYEQYF.

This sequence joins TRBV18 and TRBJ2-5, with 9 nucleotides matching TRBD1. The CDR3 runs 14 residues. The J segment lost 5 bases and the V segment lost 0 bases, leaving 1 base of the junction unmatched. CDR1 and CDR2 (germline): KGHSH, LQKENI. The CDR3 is CASSPPGQGETQYF. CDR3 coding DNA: TGTGCCAGCTCACCACCCGGACAGGGGGAGACCCAGTACTTC.

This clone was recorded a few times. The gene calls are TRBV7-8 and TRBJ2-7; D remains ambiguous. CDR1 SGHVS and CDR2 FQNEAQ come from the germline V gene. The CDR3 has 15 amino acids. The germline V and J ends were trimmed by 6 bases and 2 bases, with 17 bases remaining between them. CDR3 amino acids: CASSSGGQATYEQYF. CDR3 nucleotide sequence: TGTGCCAGCAGTTCAGGTGGTCAGGCCACCTACGAGCAGTACTTC.

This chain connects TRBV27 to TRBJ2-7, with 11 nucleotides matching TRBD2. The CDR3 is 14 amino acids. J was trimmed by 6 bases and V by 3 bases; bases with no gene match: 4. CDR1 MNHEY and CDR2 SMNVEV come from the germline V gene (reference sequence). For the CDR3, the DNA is TGTGCCAGCAGTTTTAGCGGGAGGGCCCTCGAGCAGTACTTC. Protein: CASSFSGRALEQYF.

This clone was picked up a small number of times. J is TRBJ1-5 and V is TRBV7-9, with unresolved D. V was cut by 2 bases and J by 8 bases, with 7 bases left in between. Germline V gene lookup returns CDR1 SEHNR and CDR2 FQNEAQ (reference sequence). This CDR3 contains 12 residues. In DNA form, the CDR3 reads TGTGCCAGCAGCTTATGGGCTGAGCCCCAGCATTTT. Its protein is CASSLWAEPQHF.

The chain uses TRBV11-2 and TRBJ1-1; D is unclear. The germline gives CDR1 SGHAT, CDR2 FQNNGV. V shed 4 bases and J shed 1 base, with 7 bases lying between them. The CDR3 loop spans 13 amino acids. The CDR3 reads CASSSTRNTEAFF. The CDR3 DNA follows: TGTGCCAGCAGCTCCACGCGGAACACTGAAGCTTTCTTT.

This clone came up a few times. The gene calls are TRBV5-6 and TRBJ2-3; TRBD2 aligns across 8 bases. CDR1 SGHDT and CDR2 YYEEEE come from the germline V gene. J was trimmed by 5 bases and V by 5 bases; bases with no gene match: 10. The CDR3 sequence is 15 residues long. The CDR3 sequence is CASSPGPGGLDTQYF. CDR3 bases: TGTGCCAGCAGTCCCGGACCGGGGGGGTTAGATACGCAGTATTTT.

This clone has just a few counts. The CDR3 sequence is CASSLGTGPTDTQYF. CDR3 coding DNA: TGCGCCAGCAGCCTCGGGACAGGTCCCACAGATACGCAGTATTTT. The chain joins TRBV5-1 to TRBJ2-3; 8 positions agree with TRBD1. The CDR3 length is 15 residues. Germline assignment: CDR1 SGHRS and CDR2 YFSETQ. The V and J ends lost 4 bases and 2 bases, in that order; junction bases with no gene match: 6.

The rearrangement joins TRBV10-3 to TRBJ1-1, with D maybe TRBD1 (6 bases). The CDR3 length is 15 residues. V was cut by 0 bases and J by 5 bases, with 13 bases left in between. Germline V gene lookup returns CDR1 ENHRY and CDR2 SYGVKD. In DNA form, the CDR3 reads TGTGCCATCAGTGAGTCGAAGTCAGGGGTTACTGAAGCTTTCTTT. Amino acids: CAISESKSGVTEAFF.

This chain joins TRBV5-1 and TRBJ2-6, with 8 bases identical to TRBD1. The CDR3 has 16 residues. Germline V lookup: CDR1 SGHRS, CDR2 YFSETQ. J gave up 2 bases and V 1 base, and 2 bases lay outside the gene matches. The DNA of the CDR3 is TGCGCCAGCAGCTTGCTACAGGGGGCTGGGGCCAACGTCCTGACTTTC. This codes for CASSLLQGAGANVLTF.

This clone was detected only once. The CDR3 nucleotides are TGCGCCAGCAAAAAGGCCGGGAACACCGGTAGCACAGATACGCAGTATTTT. Amino acids: CASKKAGNTGSTDTQYF. The chain links TRBV5-1 to TRBJ2-3; maybe TRBD2 (5 bases). CDR3 length: 17 amino acids. Between the trimmed V and J ends, which lost 6 bases and 0 bases, there was a span of 20 bases. Per the germline V gene, CDR1 is SGHRS and CDR2 is YFSETQ.

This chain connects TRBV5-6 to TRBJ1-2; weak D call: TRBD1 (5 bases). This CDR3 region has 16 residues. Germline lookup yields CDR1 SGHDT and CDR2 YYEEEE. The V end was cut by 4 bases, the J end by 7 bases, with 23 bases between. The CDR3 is CASSERPAARVSGYTF. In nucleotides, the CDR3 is TGTGCCAGCAGCGAAAGACCCGCCGCCAGGGTCTCTGGCTACACCTTC.

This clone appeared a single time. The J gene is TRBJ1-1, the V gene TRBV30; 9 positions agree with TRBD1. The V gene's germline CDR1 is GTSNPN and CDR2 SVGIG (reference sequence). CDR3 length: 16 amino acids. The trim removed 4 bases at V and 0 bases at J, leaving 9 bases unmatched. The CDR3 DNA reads TGTGCCTGGACCCGAGGACAGGGGATCATGAACACTGAAGCTTTCTTT. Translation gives CAWTRGQGIMNTEAFF.

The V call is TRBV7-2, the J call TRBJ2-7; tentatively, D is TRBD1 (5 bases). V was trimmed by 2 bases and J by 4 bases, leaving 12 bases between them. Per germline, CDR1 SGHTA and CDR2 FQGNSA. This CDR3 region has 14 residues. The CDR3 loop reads CASSLRTGQYEQYF. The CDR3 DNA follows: TGTGCCAGCAGCTTACGAACAGGCCAATACGAGCAGTACTTC.

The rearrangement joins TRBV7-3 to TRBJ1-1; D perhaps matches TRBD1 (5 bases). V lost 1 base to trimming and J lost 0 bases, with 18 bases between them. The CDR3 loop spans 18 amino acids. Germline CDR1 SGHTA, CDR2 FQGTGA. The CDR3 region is CASSLISRAQLMNTEAFF. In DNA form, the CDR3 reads TGTGCCAGCAGCTTAATTTCCAGGGCACAACTAATGAACACTGAAGCTTTCTTT. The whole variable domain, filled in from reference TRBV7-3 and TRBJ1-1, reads GAGVSQTPSNKVTEKGKYVELRCDPISGHTALYWYRQSLGQGPEFLIYFQGTGAADDSGLPNDRFFAVRPEGSVSTLKIQRTERGDSAVYLCASSLISRAQLMNTEAFFGQGTRLTVV.

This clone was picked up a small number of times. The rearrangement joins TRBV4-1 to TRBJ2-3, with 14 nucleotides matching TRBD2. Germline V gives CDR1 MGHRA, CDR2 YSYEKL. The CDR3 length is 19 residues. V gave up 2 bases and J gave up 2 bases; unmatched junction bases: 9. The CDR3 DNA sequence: TGCGCCAGCAGCCAACAAAAGGGACTAGCGGGAGTTTTCACAGATACGCAGTATTTT. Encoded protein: CASSQQKGLAGVFTDTQYF.

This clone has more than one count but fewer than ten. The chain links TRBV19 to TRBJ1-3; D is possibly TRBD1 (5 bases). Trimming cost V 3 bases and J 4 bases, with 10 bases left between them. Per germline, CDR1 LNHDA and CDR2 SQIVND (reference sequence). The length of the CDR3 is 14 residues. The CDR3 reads CASSMGTGGNTIYF. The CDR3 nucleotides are TGTGCCAGTAGTATGGGAACAGGAGGAAACACCATATATTTT.

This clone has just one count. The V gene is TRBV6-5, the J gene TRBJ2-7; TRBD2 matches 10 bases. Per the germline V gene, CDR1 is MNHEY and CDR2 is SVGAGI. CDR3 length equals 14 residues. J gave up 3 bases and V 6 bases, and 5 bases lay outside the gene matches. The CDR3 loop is CASRWTSGYYEQYF. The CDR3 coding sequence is TGTGCCAGCAGGTGGACTAGCGGATACTACGAGCAGTACTTC.

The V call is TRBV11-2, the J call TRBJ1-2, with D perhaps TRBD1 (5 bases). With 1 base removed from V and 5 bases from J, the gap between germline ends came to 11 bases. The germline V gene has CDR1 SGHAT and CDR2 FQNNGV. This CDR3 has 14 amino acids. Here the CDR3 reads CASSLGQTPYGYTF. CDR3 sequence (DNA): TGTGCCAGCAGCTTAGGACAGACTCCTTATGGCTACACCTTC.

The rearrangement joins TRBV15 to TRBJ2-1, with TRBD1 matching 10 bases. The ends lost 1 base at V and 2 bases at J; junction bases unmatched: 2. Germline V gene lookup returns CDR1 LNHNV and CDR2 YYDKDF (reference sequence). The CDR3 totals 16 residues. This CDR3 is CATSRGQGATYNEQFF. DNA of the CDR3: TGTGCCACCAGCAGAGGACAGGGGGCGACCTACAATGAGCAGTTCTTC.

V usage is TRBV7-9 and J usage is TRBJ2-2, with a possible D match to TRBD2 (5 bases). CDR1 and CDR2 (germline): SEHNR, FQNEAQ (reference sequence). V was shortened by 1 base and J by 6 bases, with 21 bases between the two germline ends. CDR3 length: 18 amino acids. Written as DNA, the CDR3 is TGTGCCAGCAGCTTAGTTAGGCTAGCCGGCCTATTAGCCGGGGAGCTGTTTTTT. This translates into CASSLVRLAGLLAGELFF.

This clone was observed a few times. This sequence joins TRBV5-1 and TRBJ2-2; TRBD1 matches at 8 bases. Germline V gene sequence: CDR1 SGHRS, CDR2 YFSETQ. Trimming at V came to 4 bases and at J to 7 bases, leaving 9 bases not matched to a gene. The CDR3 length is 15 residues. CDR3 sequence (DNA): TGCGCCAGCAGCCCTTCGGACAGGGAACACGGGGAGCTGTTTTTT. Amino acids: CASSPSDREHGELFF.

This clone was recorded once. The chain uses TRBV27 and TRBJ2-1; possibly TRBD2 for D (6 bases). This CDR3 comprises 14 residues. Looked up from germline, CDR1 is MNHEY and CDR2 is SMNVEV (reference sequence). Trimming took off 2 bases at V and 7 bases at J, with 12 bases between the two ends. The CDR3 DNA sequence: TGTGCCAGCAGTTTAGGGACCAGCGGGAATGAGCAGTTCTTC. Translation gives CASSLGTSGNEQFF.

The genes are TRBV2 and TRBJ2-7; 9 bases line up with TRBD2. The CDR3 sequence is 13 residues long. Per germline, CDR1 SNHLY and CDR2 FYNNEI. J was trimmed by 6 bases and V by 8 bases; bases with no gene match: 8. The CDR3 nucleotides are TGTGCCAGCTCTCAGGAGCGGGAGGCCGAGCAGTACTTC. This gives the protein CASSQEREAEQYF. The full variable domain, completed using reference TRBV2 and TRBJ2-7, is EPEVTQTPSHQVTQMGQEVILRCVPISNHLYFYWYRQILGQKVEFLVSFYNNEISEKSEIFDDQFSVERPDGSNFTLKIRSTKLEDSAMYFCASSQEREAEQYFGPGTRLTVT.

The CDR3 spells CASSQGFGDSPGNEQFF. CDR3 sequence (DNA): TGCGCCAGCAGCCAAGGATTCGGAGATTCCCCCGGCAATGAGCAGTTCTTC. This chain links TRBV4-3 with TRBJ2-1; the D is unclear. The CDR3 extends over 17 amino acids. Trimming removed 1 base at V and 6 bases at J, with 19 bases between. Germline CDR1 is LGHNA and CDR2 is YSLEER.

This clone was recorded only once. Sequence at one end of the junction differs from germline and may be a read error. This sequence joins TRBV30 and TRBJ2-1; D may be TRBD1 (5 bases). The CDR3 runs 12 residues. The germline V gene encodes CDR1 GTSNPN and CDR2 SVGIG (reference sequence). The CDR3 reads CAWRGRGSRPVF. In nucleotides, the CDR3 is TGTGCCTGGAGGGGAAGGGGCTCCCGTCCGGTCTTC.

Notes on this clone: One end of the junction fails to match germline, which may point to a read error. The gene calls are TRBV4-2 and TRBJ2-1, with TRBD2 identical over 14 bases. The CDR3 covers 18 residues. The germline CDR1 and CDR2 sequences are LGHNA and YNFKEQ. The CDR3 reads CASTQPGLAGDIGNEQFF. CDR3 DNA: TGTGCCAGCACCCAACCGGGACTAGCGGGAGATATTGGCAATGAGCAGTTCTTC.

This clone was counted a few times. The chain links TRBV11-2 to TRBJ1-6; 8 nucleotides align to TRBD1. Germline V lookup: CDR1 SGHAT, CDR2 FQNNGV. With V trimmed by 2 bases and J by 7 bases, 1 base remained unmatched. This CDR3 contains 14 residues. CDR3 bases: TGTGCCAGCAGCTTAAGACAGGGGAATTCACCCCTCCACTTT. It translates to CASSLRQGNSPLHF.